These T cell receptor beta chains were read from a single sample in a study of response to subunit inactivated influenza vaccine. Using its own MiXCR run on the RT-PCR reads, TCRdb lists one record per CDR3 protein. In the table there are about 500,000 distinct CDR3 sequences, 15% to 20% of which are singletons. The sample here was CD4+ T cells sorted from PBMCs, taken roughly 24 months after vaccination. The origin of the receptors is a man aged 50 to 69 who received an inactivated influenza vaccine. Both conserved end residues are part of each CDR3. The order of the fields is V gene, J gene, CDR3 protein.

V gene: TRBV6-5
J gene: TRBJ1-2
CDR3 protein: CATTEGNYGYTF

V gene: TRBV18
J gene: TRBJ1-1
CDR3 protein: CASFKSLTAEAFF

V gene: TRBV5-1
J gene: TRBJ1-1
CDR3 protein: CASSLKSGRMNTEAFF

V gene: TRBV6-1
J gene: TRBJ2-6
CDR3 protein: CASRWEGANVLTF

V gene: TRBV6-1
J gene: TRBJ1-1
CDR3 protein: CASSEDTGVVNTEAFF

V gene: TRBV3-1
J gene: TRBJ2-1
CDR3 protein: CASSESGRNEQFF

V gene: TRBV4-1
J gene: TRBJ1-6
CDR3 protein: CASSKLRPGVSPLHF

V gene: TRBV6-1
J gene: TRBJ2-7
CDR3 protein: CASSEQPYEQYF

V gene: TRBV11-2
J gene: TRBJ2-5
CDR3 protein: CASSLRGRRETQYF

V gene: TRBV5-1
J gene: TRBJ2-2
CDR3 protein: CASSLAEGAGELFF

V gene: TRBV4-1
J gene: TRBJ2-7
CDR3 protein: CASSKQGTYEQYF

V gene: TRBV12-3/TRBV12-4
J gene: TRBJ2-5
CDR3 protein: CASSRGGLDQETQYF

V gene: TRBV29-1
J gene: TRBJ2-3
CDR3 protein: CSVHRRLSDTQYF

V gene: TRBV9
J gene: TRBJ2-2
CDR3 protein: CASSGTGLNTGELFF

V gene: TRBV5-5
J gene: TRBJ2-5
CDR3 protein: CASSLSWTLQETQYF

V gene: TRBV12-5
J gene: TRBJ2-7
CDR3 protein: CASGLVRQGGYEQYF

V gene: TRBV24-1
J gene: TRBJ2-1
CDR3 protein: CATSDPGTSEQFF